This T cell receptor (beta chain) was captured by sequencing in a study of siplizumab effects on memory and regulatory T cells (dated by TCRdb to 2018 to 2020). The study in broad terms: The effect of the anti-CD2 antibody siplizumab on alloreactive T-cell subsets was examined in allogeneic mixed lymphocyte reactions constructed from human PBMCs. General conclusions and limits of the study: Among mappable alloreactive CD4+ clones, an average Treg-derived fraction of almost 70% was observed with siplizumab, compared with around 28% in control reactions. No functional confirmation was obtained for the suppressive function of proliferating Tregs from siplizumab cultures. Roughly 75-97% of proliferating CD4+ or CD8+ clones could not be assigned a naive or memory phenotype. Compared with memory T cells, unstimulated naive T cells appeared more diverse, and naive cells seemed to make a substantial contribution to the alloresponse. The cumulative frequency of alloreactive sequences that could be traced back to unstimulated CD4+ memory T cells was significantly reduced by siplizumab. Sequences below about 10^-5 frequency were poorly captured, so only a minor fraction of alloreactive clones could be mapped to unstimulated subsets.

Comments on this clone: No antigen is known for it. Within one base of it there is no much larger clone, and no base qualities were kept.

The method behind the library was the immunoSEQ multiplex PCR assay. Each sample had roughly 100,000 TCR templates assayed by the deep sequencing platform. Genomic DNA extracted from sorted T cells was used for TCRbeta CDR3 sequencing. From the authors' description of their analysis: The R programming language was used for clonal analysis of TCRbeta CDR3 data. Alloreactive CD4+ and CD8+ clones were identified by comparing unstimulated samples to CFSE-low samples taken after the reaction. Regulatory or non-regulatory origin of alloreactive CD4+ clones was assigned by matching sequences to the sorted unstimulated Treg and non-Treg repertoires. TCRdb holds this immuneACCESS table with in-frame rearrangements only. Some clones are missing; in checked studies, unresolved V genes explain under half, and the rest has no known cause. From that table come the V and J calls and clone size; the DNA was used to work out D and trimming. The sample yields over 100,000 clones; around 93% were counted once. Of the sample, over 0.15% is held by the ten largest clones.

Sorted unstimulated T cells and proliferating T cells recovered from mixed lymphocyte reactions underwent TCRbeta CDR3 sequencing. Fresh whole blood from fewer than twelve HLA-typed healthy donors was used to isolate PBMCs. To map where alloreactive clones came from, CD4+ non-regulatory T cells in the unstimulated state were FACS-sorted. The CDR3 holds 13 amino acids from the cysteine to the phenylalanine. Only the CDR3 DNA is retained, 39 bases long and in frame from the first base. V and J lose 7 bases and 4 bases, and a span of 14 bases separates them. Per the germline V gene (reference sequence), SGHNT is the CDR1 and YYREEE is the CDR2.

Sequenced: non-Treg CD4+ T cells sorted from blood. Reading the label with the study, this specimen's cell subset or site is: FACS-sorted unstimulated CD4+ non-regulatory T cells. This chain is built from TRBV5-4 and TRBJ1-1, with a weak D call of TRBD1 (6 bases match). This clonotype was sampled from a human donor in good health. At the DNA level, the sequence is TGTGCCAGCGGAGACAGGTTCCTCACTGAAGCTTTCTTT. Translated, this is CASGDRFLTEAFF.